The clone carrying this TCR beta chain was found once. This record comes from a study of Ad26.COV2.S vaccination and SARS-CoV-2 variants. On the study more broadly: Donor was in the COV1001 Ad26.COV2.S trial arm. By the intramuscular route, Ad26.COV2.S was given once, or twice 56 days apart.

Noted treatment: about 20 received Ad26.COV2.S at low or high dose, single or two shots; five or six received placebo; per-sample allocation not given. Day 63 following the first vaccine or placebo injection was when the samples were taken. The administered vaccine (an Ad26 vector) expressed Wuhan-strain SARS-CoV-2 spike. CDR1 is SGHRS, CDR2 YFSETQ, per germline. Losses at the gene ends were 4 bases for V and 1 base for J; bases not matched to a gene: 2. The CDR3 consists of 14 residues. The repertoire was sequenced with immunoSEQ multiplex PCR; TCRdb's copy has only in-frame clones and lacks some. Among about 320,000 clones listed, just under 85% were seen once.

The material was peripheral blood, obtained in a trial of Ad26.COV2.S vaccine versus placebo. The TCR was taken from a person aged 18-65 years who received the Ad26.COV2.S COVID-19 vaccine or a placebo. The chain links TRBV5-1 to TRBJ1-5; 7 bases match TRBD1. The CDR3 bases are TGCGCCAGCAGCCCGGGACAGAGCAATCAGCCCCAGCATTTT. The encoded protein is CASSPGQSNQPQHF.